Listed below are T cell receptor beta chains from one sample, sequenced in a study of blood T cell repertoires in COVID-19. Some clones are missing from TCRdb's copy, which holds only in-frame ones; the method was immunoSEQ multiplex PCR. This sample carries roughly 390,000 clones, 85% of them seen once, and the ten largest clones take roughly 3.4%. The specimen sequenced was peripheral blood. The receptors stem from a young woman with acute or convalescent COVID-19. Each CDR3 is given with its conserved first and last residue. The D gene is left open where the match is weak. Only part of the rows carry a size: once, few, many, or a class if the clone is expanded.

D gene	clone size	V gene	J gene	CDR3 protein	CDR3 DNA
.	.	TRBV6-6	TRBJ2-1	CASSFEGTGLLNEQFF	TGTGCCAGCAGTTTCGAGGGTACGGGACTTCTCAATGAGCAGTTCTTC
TRBD1	.	TRBV29-1	TRBJ1-1	CSVEDFRDRVNTEAFF	TGCAGCGTTGAAGACTTCCGGGACAGGGTGAACACTGAAGCTTTCTTT
.	once	TRBV6-5	TRBJ2-7	CASSSAYRAYEQYF	TGTGCCAGCAGTTCAGCTTACCGGGCCTACGAGCAGTACTTC
TRBD1	.	TRBV10-3	TRBJ2-1	CAIHGDRDYNEQFF	TGTGCCATCCACGGGGACAGAGATTACAATGAGCAGTTCTTC
.	.	TRBV27	TRBJ1-5	CASSLSRVNQPQHF	TGTGCCAGCAGTTTATCGAGGGTCAATCAGCCCCAGCATTTT
TRBD1	.	TRBV19	TRBJ2-1	CASSTWTGGLYNEQFF	TGTGCCAGTAGTACCTGGACAGGGGGGTTATACAATGAGCAGTTCTTC
.	.	TRBV30	TRBJ2-2	CAWTSYTGELFF	TGTGCCTGGACTAGCTACACCGGGGAGCTGTTTTTT
.	.	TRBV5-5	TRBJ2-3	CASSFGGITDTQYF	TGTGCCAGCAGCTTCGGCGGAATCACAGATACGCAGTATTTT
.	.	TRBV9	TRBJ1-2	CASSGDKDGYTF	TGTGCCAGCAGCGGTGACAAGGATGGCTACACCTTC
TRBD1	once	TRBV6-1	TRBJ1-4	CASSEEGGTANEKLFF	TGTGCCAGCAGTGAAGAGGGTGGGACAGCGAATGAAAAACTGTTTTTT
.	.	TRBV5-4	TRBJ2-2	CASSFANSKNTGELFF	TGTGCCAGCAGCTTTGCGAATTCTAAAAACACCGGGGAGCTGTTTTTT
.	.	TRBV5-4	TRBJ2-3	CASSSGLTDTQYF	TGTGCCAGCAGCTCAGGCCTCACAGATACGCAGTATTTT
.	.	TRBV7-3	TRBJ1-2	CASSLAGASDYGYTF	TGTGCCAGCAGCTTGGCAGGGGCTTCGGACTATGGCTACACCTTC
.	.	TRBV24-1	TRBJ1-2	CATSDGAGTNYGYTF	TGTGCCACCAGTGACGGAGCCGGGACAAACTATGGCTACACCTTC
.	.	TRBV10-1	TRBJ2-3	CASSEEGFTDTQYF	TGCGCCAGCAGTGAGGAGGGCTTTACAGATACGCAGTATTTT
.	.	TRBV5-6	TRBJ1-3	CASSFGVSSGNTIYF	TGTGCCAGCAGCTTCGGTGTGAGCTCTGGAAACACCATATATTTT